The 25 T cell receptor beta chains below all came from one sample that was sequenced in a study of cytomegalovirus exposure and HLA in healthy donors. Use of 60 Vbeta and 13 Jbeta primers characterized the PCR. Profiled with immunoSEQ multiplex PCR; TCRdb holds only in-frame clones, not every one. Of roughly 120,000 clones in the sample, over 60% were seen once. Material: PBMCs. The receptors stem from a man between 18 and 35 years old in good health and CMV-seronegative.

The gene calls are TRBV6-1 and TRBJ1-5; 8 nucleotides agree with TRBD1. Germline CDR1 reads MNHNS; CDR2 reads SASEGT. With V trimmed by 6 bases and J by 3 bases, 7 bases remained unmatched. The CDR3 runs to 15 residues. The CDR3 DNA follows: TGTGCCAGCAGCACTGACAGGGGCCACAATCAGCCCCAGCATTTT. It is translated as CASSTDRGHNQPQHF.

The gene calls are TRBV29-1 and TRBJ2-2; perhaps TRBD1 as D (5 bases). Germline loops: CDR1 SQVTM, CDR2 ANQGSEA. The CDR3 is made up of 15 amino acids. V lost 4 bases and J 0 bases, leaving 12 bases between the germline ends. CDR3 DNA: TGCAGCGTTGTCGAGCAGGGCCCGAACACCGGGGAGCTGTTTTTT. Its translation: CSVVEQGPNTGELFF.

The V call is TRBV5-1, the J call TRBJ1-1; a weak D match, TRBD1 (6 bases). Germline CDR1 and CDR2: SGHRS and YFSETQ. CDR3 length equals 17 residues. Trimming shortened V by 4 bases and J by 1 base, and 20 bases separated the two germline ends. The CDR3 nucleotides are TGCGCCAGCAGCAATACTATAACACAGGGCAGGAACACTGAAGCTTTCTTT. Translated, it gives CASSNTITQGRNTEAFF.

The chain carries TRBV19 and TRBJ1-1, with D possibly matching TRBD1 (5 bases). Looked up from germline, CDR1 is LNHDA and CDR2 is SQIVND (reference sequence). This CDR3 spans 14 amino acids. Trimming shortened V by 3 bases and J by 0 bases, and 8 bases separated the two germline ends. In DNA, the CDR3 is TGTGCCAGTAGTATTAGGGGAATGAACACTGAAGCTTTCTTT. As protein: CASSIRGMNTEAFF.

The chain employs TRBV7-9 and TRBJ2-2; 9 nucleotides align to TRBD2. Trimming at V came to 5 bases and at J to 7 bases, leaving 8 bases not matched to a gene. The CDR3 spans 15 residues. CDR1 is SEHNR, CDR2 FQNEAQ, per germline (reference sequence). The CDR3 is CASSPGLASLGELFF. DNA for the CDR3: TGTGCCAGCAGCCCCGGACTAGCGTCCCTCGGGGAGCTGTTTTTT.

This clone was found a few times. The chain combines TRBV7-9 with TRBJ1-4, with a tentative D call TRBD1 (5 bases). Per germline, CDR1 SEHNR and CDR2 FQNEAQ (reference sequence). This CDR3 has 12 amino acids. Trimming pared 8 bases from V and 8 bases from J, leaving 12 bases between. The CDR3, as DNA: TGTGCCAGCGGGGGGGAAGAGGAAAAACTGTTTTTT. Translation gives CASGGEEEKLFF.

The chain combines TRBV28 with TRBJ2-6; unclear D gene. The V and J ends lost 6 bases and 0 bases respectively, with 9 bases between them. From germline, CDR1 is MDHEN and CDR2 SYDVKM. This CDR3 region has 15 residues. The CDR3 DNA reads TGTGCCAGCAGGAGTTCGCGCTCTGGGGCCAACGTCCTGACTTTC. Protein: CASRSSRSGANVLTF.

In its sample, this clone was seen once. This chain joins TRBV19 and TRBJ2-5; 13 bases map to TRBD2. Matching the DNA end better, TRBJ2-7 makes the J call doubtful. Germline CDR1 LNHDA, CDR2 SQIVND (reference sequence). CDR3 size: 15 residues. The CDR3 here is CASSAGLAGVGEQYF. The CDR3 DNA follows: TGTGCCAGTAGTGCCGGACTAGCGGGAGTCGGCGAGCAGTACTTC.

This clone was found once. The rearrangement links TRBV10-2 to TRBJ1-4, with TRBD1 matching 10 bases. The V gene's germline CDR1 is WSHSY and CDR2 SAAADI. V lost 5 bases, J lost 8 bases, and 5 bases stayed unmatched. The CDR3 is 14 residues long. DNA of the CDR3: TGCGCCAGCAGTCCGGGACAGGGGAACGAAAAACTGTTTTTT. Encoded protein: CASSPGQGNEKLFF.

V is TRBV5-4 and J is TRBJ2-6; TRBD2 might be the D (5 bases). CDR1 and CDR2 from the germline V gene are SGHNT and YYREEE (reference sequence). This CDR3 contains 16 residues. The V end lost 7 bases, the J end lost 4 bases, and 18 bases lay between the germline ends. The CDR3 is CASLSRRGLGANVLTF. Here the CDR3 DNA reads TGTGCCAGCTTGTCCCGAAGAGGGTTAGGGGCCAACGTCCTGACTTTC.

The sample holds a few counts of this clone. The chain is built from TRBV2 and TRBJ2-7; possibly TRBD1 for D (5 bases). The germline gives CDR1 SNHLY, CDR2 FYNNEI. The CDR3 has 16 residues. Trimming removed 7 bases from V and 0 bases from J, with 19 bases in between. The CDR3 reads CASTPRGGESSYEQYV. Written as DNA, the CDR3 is TGTGCCAGCACCCCAAGGGGTGGCGAGAGCTCCTACGAGCAGTACGTC.

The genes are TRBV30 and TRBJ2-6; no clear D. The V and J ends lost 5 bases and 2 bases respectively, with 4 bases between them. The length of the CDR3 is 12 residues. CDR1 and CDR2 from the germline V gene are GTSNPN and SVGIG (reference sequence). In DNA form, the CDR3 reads TGTGCCTGGGTAGCTGGGGCCAACGTCCTGACTTTC. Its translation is CAWVAGANVLTF.

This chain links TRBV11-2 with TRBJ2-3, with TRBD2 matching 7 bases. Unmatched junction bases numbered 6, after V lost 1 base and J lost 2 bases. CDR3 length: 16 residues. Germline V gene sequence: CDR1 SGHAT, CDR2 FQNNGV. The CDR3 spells CASSLVASGSTDTQYF. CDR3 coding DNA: TGTGCCAGCAGCTTAGTGGCTAGCGGATCCACAGATACGCAGTATTTT.

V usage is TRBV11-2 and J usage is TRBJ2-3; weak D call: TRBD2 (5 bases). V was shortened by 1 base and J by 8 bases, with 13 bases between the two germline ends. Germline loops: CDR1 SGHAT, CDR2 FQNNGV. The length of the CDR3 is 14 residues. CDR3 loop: CASSLVVGRGTQYF. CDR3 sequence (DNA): TGTGCCAGCAGCTTAGTGGTAGGACGGGGTACGCAGTATTTT.

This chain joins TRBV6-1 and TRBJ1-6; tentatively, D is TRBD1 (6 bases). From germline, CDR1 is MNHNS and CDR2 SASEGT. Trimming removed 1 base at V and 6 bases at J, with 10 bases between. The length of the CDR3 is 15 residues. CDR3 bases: TGTGCCAGCAGTGAAGTTTGGGGGCCTAATTCACCCCTCCACTTT. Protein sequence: CASSEVWGPNSPLHF.

CDR3 amino acids: CASSPPSPPDTQYF. The CDR3 DNA reads as TGTGCCAGCTCACCACCGTCCCCTCCCGATACGCAGTATTTT. The chain combines TRBV18 with TRBJ2-3; D is ambiguous. Trimming removed 0 bases from V and 6 bases from J, with 10 bases in between. Germline CDR1 and CDR2: KGHSH and LQKENI. The CDR3 is 14 amino acids. Using reference TRBV18 and TRBJ2-3 for the parts outside the CDR3, the full variable domain is NAGVMQNPRHLVRRRGQEARLRCSPMKGHSHVYWYRQLPEEGLKFMVYLQKENIIDESGMPKERFSAEFPKEGPSILRIQQVVRGDSAAYFCASSPPSPPDTQYFGPGTRLTVL.

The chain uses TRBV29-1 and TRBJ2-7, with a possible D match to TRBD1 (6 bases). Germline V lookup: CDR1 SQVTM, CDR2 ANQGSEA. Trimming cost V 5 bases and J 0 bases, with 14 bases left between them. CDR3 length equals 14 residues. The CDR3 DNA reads TGCAGCGTTCTAACACAGGGTAGCTCCTACGAGCAGTACTTC. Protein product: CSVLTQGSSYEQYF.

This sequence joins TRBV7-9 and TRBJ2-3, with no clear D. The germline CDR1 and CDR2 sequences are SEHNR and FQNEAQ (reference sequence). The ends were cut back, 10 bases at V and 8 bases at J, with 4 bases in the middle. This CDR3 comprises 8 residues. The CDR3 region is CATRTQYF. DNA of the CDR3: TGTGCCACCCGTACGCAGTATTTT.

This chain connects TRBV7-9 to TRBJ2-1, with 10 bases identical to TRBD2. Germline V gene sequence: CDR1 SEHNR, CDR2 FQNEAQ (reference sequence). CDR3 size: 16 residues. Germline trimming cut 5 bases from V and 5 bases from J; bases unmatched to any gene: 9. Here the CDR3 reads CASSDGWTSGNNEQFF. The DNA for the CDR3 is TGTGCCAGCAGCGACGGTTGGACTAGCGGAAACAATGAGCAGTTCTTC. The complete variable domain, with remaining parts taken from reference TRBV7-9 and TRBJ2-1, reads DTGVSQNPRHKITKRGQNVTFRCDPISEHNRLYWYRQTLGQGPEFLTYFQNEAQLEKSRLLSDRFSAERPKGSFSTLEIQRTEQGDSAMYLCASSDGWTSGNNEQFFGPGTRLTVL.

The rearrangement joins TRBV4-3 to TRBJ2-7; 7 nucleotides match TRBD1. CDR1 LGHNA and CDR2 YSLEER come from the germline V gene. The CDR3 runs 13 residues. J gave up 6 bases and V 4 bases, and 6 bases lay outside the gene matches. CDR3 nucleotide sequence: TGCGCCAGCAGCCTTGGGACAGACTCCGAGCAGTACTTC. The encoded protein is CASSLGTDSEQYF.

CDR3 nucleotide sequence: TGTGCCAGCAGCTCAACAGGGAGTATCGGGGAGCTGTTTTTT. This codes for CASSSTGSIGELFF. This chain uses TRBV7-2 with TRBJ2-2, with D tentatively TRBD1 (6 bases). Germline V gene lookup returns CDR1 SGHTA and CDR2 FQGNSA. This CDR3 is 14 amino acids long. The ends were cut back, 4 bases at V and 7 bases at J, with 13 bases in the middle.

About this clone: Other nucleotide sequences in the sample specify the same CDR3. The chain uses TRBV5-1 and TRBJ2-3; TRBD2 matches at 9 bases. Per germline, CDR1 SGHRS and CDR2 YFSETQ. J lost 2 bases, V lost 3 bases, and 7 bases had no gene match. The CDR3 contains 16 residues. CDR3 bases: TGCGCCAGCAGCTCCGGTCTAGCGGGATCCACAGATACGCAGTATTTT. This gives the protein CASSSGLAGSTDTQYF.

CDR3 in DNA: TGTGCCAGCAGCTCCATACAGGGGTACGAGCAGTACGTC. Protein product: CASSSIQGYEQYV. The chain couples TRBV6-6 to TRBJ2-7; 7 bases agree with TRBD1. The CDR3 loop spans 13 amino acids. Germline loops: CDR1 MNHNY, CDR2 SVGAGI (reference sequence). J lost 4 bases, V lost 6 bases, and 6 bases had no gene match.

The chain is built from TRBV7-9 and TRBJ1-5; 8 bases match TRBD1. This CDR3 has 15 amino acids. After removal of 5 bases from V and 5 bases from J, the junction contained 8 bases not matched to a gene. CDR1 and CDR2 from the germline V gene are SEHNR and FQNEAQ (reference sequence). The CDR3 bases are TGTGCCAGCAGCAACGCAGGGACAGGCCATCAGCCCCAGCATTTT. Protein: CASSNAGTGHQPQHF.

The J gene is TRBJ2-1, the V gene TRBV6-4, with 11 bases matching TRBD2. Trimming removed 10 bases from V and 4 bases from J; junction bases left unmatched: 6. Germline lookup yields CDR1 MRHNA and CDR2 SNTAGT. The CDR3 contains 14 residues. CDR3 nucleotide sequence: TGTGCCACGTCAACTAGCGGGAGTTACAATGAGCAGTTCTTC. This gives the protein CATSTSGSYNEQFF.